The clone carrying this TCR beta chain was observed a handful of times. This entry is derived from a study of beta chain features in type 1 diabetes. Whole-study context: Sorted cells, some 98,000,000 in number, were examined across all samples.

The study reverse transcribed the entire isolated RNA, so it sequenced expressed TCRB transcripts. Here immunoSEQ multiplex PCR was the method, and the copy in TCRdb shows in-frame clones only, minus some. In the table there are 970,000 or so clones, 15% to 20% of which are singletons. The sequencing sample was made of naive CD4+ T cells from blood. The receptor was derived from a woman under 30 in good health.

CDR3 amino acids: CAVRGRQRGSGSGANVLTF. The CDR3 bases are TGTGCCGTCAGAGGGAGACAGAGGGGGTCCGGCTCTGGGGCCAACGTCCTGACTTTC. The J gene is TRBJ2-6, the V gene TRBV21-1; no check of the table's D call, TRBD1, against the DNA was made. TRBV21-1 is termed a pseudogene. This CDR3 is built from 19 residues.